These 13 T cell receptor beta chains came from one sample sequenced in a study of blood T cell repertoires in COVID-19. Only in-frame clones appear in the TCRdb table, and some are missing; sequencing was by immunoSEQ multiplex PCR. The sample holds about 80,000 clones, approximately 78% seen once. Sequences were obtained from peripheral blood. The receptors were gathered from a man in his sixties with acute or convalescent COVID-19.

The rearrangement uses TRBV30 and TRBJ2-3; a weak D match, TRBD1 (6 bases). Germline loops: CDR1 GTSNPN, CDR2 SVGIG (reference sequence). V lost 5 bases to trimming and J lost 6 bases, with 18 bases between them. The CDR3 length is 14 residues. CDR3 DNA: TGTGCCTGGTCCTCGCAGGGGCCGTTGGATACGCAGTATTTT. This encodes CAWSSQGPLDTQYF.

The V and J genes are TRBV7-6 and TRBJ2-2; tentative D call: TRBD1 (6 bases). Germline-derived CDR1 and CDR2 are SGHVS and FNYEAQ. The CDR3 sequence is 16 residues long. V was shortened by 1 base and J by 0 bases, with 9 bases between the two germline ends. The CDR3 DNA reads as TGTGCCAGCAGCTTAGAGCAGGGGTCGAACACCGGGGAGCTGTTTTTT. Its translation: CASSLEQGSNTGELFF. Full variable domain (rest looked up from reference TRBV7-6 and TRBJ2-2): GAGVSQSPRYKVTKRGQDVALRCDPISGHVSLYWYRQALGQGPEFLTYFNYEAQQDKSGLPNDRFSAERPEGSISTLTIQRTEQRDSAMYRCASSLEQGSNTGELFFGEGSRLTVL.

The chain employs TRBV5-1 and TRBJ2-6; 8 nucleotides agree with TRBD1. The CDR3 contains 16 residues. The V and J ends lost 4 bases and 2 bases, in that order; junction bases with no gene match: 5. Germline CDR1 reads SGHRS; CDR2 reads YFSETQ. CDR3 region: CASSVKTGAGANVLTF. The DNA of the CDR3 is TGCGCCAGCAGCGTCAAGACAGGGGCTGGGGCCAACGTCCTGACTTTC.

This rearrangement joins TRBV6-5 to TRBJ2-5, with D hard to call. The CDR3 loop spans 14 amino acids. Germline CDR1 MNHEY, CDR2 SVGAGI. Between the trimmed V and J ends, which lost 6 bases and 2 bases, there was a span of 13 bases. DNA for the CDR3: TGTGCCAGCAGGCTCACAGAAGTTCAAGAGACCCAGTACTTC. Protein product: CASRLTEVQETQYF.

The chain couples TRBV4-1 to TRBJ1-2; unclear D gene. Germline CDR1 is MGHRA and CDR2 is YSYEKL. Trimming shortened V by 0 bases and J by 11 bases, and 16 bases separated the two germline ends. The CDR3 consists of 14 residues. The CDR3 sequence is CASSQDIRASLYTF. The DNA for the CDR3 is TGCGCCAGCAGCCAAGATATTCGAGCATCATTATACACCTTC.

The chain couples TRBV3-1 (or the pseudogene TRBV3-2) to TRBJ1-1; TRBD1 agrees at 7 bases. CDR1 is LGHDT, CDR2 YNNKEL, per germline (reference sequence). The CDR3 is 15 amino acids. V trimming: 1 base; J trimming: 0 bases; junction bases outside the gene matches: 2. The CDR3: CASSQGDRLNTEAFF. The CDR3 DNA follows: TGTGCCAGCAGCCAAGGGGACAGACTGAACACTGAAGCTTTCTTT.

The chain is built from TRBV19 and TRBJ1-1; weak D call: TRBD1 (6 bases). This CDR3 is built from 15 residues. The V and J ends lost 5 bases and 1 base respectively, with 14 bases between them. Germline V gene sequence: CDR1 LNHDA, CDR2 SQIVND (reference sequence). The CDR3 DNA reads as TGTGCCAGTAGTTCTCCCCGGACAGCGAACACTGAAGCTTTCTTT. This codes for CASSSPRTANTEAFF.

The rearrangement uses TRBV24-1 and TRBJ2-7; TRBD2 matches at 14 bases. The CDR3 runs 15 residues. Germline-derived CDR1 and CDR2 are KGHDR and SFDVKD. The trim removed 3 bases at V and 7 bases at J, leaving 4 bases unmatched. Here the CDR3 reads CATSDPGLAGGEQYF. DNA for the CDR3: TGTGCCACCAGTGATCCCGGACTAGCGGGAGGAGAGCAGTACTTC.

The chain carries TRBV2 and TRBJ2-3; 8 bases agree with TRBD2. V gave up 5 bases and J gave up 1 base; unmatched junction bases: 5. From germline, CDR1 is SNHLY and CDR2 FYNNEI. CDR3 size: 15 residues. Written as DNA, the CDR3 is TGTGCCAGCAGTTCACAGCGGGGGCGCACAGATACGCAGTATTTT. Protein sequence: CASSSQRGRTDTQYF.

The chain uses TRBV4-3 and TRBJ1-2; D is possibly TRBD1 (5 bases). CDR1 and CDR2 (germline): LGHNA, YSLEER. Between the trimmed V and J ends, which lost 1 base and 8 bases, there was a span of 11 bases. CDR3 length: 13 amino acids. CDR3 nucleotide sequence: TGCGCCAGCAGCCAAGTGGGGCTGGGGGGCTACACCTTC. This gives the protein CASSQVGLGGYTF.

The rearrangement joins TRBV5-6 to TRBJ2-4; D may be TRBD1 (5 bases). Germline lookup yields CDR1 SGHDT and CDR2 YYEEEE. The CDR3 loop spans 15 amino acids. The ends were cut back, 2 bases at V and 0 bases at J, with 9 bases in the middle. This CDR3 is CASSLLQVAKNIQYF. Written as DNA, the CDR3 is TGTGCCAGCAGCTTATTACAGGTAGCCAAAAACATTCAGTACTTC.

This sequence joins TRBV6-1 and TRBJ1-6; D is perhaps TRBD1 (6 bases). This CDR3 has 15 residues. Germline lookup yields CDR1 MNHNS and CDR2 SASEGT. V lost 2 bases and J 4 bases, leaving 9 bases between the germline ends. CDR3 bases: TGTGCCAGCAGTGAACCGAGGGGGTATAATTCACCCCTCCACTTT. Residues: CASSEPRGYNSPLHF.

The rearrangement uses TRBV4-1 and TRBJ2-7; possible D gene TRBD1, 5 bases. Trimming shortened V by 1 base and J by 9 bases, and 16 bases separated the two germline ends. Germline V gene lookup returns CDR1 MGHRA and CDR2 YSYEKL. CDR3 length: 14 amino acids. Written as DNA, the CDR3 is TGCGCCAGCAGCCAAGTTGGGCAGGGATGGGGGCAGTACTTC. It codes for CASSQVGQGWGQYF.